This T cell receptor (beta chain) was profiled in a study of chemoradiotherapy in HPV16-positive cancers. Study-wide findings and caveats: HPV-responsive T-cell expansion during chemoradiotherapy was linked to improved recurrence-free survival in HPV16-positive patients. Candidate HPV-specific clones and E7-related TCR motifs grew in tumor during treatment. Only a couple of HPV16-positive patients supplied the functional HPV-specificity definition.

The assay was immunoSEQ multiplex PCR, and TCRdb's table has in-frame clones only and misses some. The sample shows fewer than 10,000 clones, approximately 70% of them seen only once. Germline CDR1 and CDR2: LGHNT and FRNRAP. The CDR3 covers 14 residues. V lost 0 bases to trimming and J lost 3 bases, with 7 bases between them. Turning to this clone: As yet, its antigen is unknown.

The chain couples TRBV12-5 to TRBJ2-3; the D gene is possibly TRBD2 (5 bases). The sample consisted of tumor tissue, taken from a patient who underwent chemoradiotherapy. The TCR sequence derives from a human donor with HPV-associated anogenital cancer. CDR3: CASGLVPGTDTQYF. CDR3 in DNA: TGTGCTAGTGGTTTGGTACCGGGGACAGATACGCAGTATTTT. Full variable domain (missing parts from reference TRBV12-5 and TRBJ2-3): DARVTQTPRHKVTEMGQEVTMRCQPILGHNTVFWYRQTMMQGLELLAYFRNRAPLDDSGMPKDRFSAEMPDATLATLKIQPSEPRDSAVYFCASGLVPGTDTQYFGPGTRLTVL.